This TCR beta chain stems from a study of CD4 T cells in relation to SARS-CoV-2 and coronaviruses. Before the COVID-19 pandemic, during about 2010-2018, CD4+ T cells were taken from unexposed donors. After approximately 10 days of culture, CD4+ T cells were isolated. A remark on this clone: Its antigen is not known.

Study-wide points: Roughly 65% of donors had memory CD4+ clonotypes crossrecognizing SARS-CoV-2 and common cold coronavirus spike.

TCRdb keeps only in-frame clones here, not all; method: immunoSEQ multiplex PCR. Here the sample spans fewer than 20,000 clones, 78% being singletons. This TCR derives from a human donor in good health. What was sequenced was CD4+ T cells from PBMCs, cultured in vitro.

The CDR3 DNA sequence: TGTGCCAGCAGACATCAGCGGGAGGACTCAGATACGCAGTATTTT. Protein product: CASRHQREDSDTQYF. The chain carries TRBV28 and TRBJ2-3; the match to TRBD2 covers 9 bases. The CDR3 contains 15 residues. The V gene's germline CDR1 is MDHEN and CDR2 SYDVKM. V lost 6 bases, J lost 4 bases, and 8 bases stayed unmatched. The whole variable domain, remainder taken from reference TRBV28 and TRBJ2-3, is DVKVTQSSRYLVKRTGEKVFLECVQDMDHENMFWYRQDPGLGLRLIYFSYDVKMKEKGDIPEGYSVSREKKERFSLILESASTNQTSMYLCASRHQREDSDTQYFGPGTRLTVL.